This T cell receptor beta chain derives from a study of blood T cell repertoires in COVID-19. Study as a whole: Specimens from acute and convalescent COVID-19 originated in the United States, Italy and Spain.

The CDR3 spans 12 residues. Trimming removed 9 bases at V and 0 bases at J, with 7 bases between. Germline CDR1 and CDR2: MNHEY and SVGAGI. Under the authors' procedure: Reference gene primer amplification yielded estimated nucleated cell counts. Using immunoSEQ multiplex PCR, the repertoire was profiled, and TCRdb retains in-frame clones only, with some absent. From that table come the V and J calls and clone size; the DNA was used to work out D and trimming. Counted here are about 36,000 clones, about 88% occurring once; the ten biggest clones make up around 2.4%. The sequenced sample was peripheral blood. V and J are TRBV6-5 and TRBJ2-3; D is unresolved. This receptor was obtained from a human donor in a cohort sampled during active COVID-19. Here the CDR3 reads CASEHSTDTQYF. The CDR3 nucleotides are TGTGCCAGTGAACACAGCACAGATACGCAGTATTTT.